This T cell receptor (beta chain) was recovered during a study of CD8 T cells in Susac syndrome. CD8+ and CD4+ T cells taken from blood had their TCR beta sequenced. TEMRA cells were FACS-enriched, with CD8+ and CD4+ T cells isolated negatively. Findings of the study overall: Acknowledgment was made by the study that its TCR sequencing and HLA analysis involved a relatively small number of individuals.

Notes on this clonotype: Its target is not known.

The CDR3 is 13 residues long. Germline lookup yields CDR1 DFQATT and CDR2 SNEGSKA (reference sequence). Roughly 0.45 to 1 ug RNA was reverse transcribed with random hexamers. Multiplex PCR with immunoSEQ amplified the TCR beta CDR3 across 54 Vbeta and 13 Jbeta. TCRdb ran MiXCR on the immunoSEQ multiplex PCR reads and lists one entry per CDR3 protein. This sample carries approximately 150,000 distinct CDR3 sequences, 85% to 95% of them seen once, and the ten largest clones take around 0.13%. The chain couples TRBV20-1 to TRBJ1-3, with unresolved D. Material: CD4+ T cells from PBMCs. The source of this sequence is a human donor in good health. This CDR3 reads CSSLGHSGNTIYF. In nucleotides, the CDR3 is TGCAGCTCCCTCGGGCACTCTGGAAACACCATATATTTT.